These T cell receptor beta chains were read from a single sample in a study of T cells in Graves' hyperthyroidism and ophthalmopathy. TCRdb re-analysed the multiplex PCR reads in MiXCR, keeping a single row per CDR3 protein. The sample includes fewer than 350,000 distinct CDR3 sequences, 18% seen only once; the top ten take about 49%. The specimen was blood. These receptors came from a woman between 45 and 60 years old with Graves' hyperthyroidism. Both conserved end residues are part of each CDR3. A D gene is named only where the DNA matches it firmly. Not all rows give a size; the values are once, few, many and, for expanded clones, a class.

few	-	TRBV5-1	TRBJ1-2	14	CASSLTDSHYGYTF	TGCGCCAGCAGCTTGACAGATTCTCACTATGGCTACACCTTC
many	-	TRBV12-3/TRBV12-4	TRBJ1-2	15	CASSFSGLPDYGYTF	TGTGCCAGCAGTTTCAGTGGCTTGCCCGACTATGGCTACACCTTC
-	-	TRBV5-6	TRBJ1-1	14	CASSPRPWGTEAFF	TGTGCCAGCAGCCCGAGGCCCTGGGGTACTGAAGCTTTCTTT
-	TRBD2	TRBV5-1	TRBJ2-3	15	CASSIQLAGTDTQYF	TGCGCCAGCAGCATCCAACTAGCGGGGACAGATACGCAGTATTTT
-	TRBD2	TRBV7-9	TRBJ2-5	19	CASSFPPGREGLSWETQYF	TGTGCCAGCAGCTTTCCTCCCGGGCGGGAGGGCCTATCTTGGGAGACCCAGTACTTC
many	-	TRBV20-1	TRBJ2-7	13	CSSGHGNSYEQYF	TGCAGTTCCGGCCACGGGAACTCCTACGAGCAGTACTTC
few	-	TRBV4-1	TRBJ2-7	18	CASSQTASPGRSSYEQYF	TGCGCCAGCAGCCAAACTGCGTCCCCGGGGAGGAGCTCCTACGAGCAGTACTTC
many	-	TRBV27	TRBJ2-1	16	CASSLAGGATYNEQFF	TGTGCCAGCAGTTTAGCCGGCGGGGCGACCTACAATGAGCAGTTCTTC
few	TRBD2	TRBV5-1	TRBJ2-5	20	CASSLVAGGTVEVAQETQYF	TGCGCCAGCAGCCTGGTAGCGGGAGGAACAGTGGAAGTGGCCCAAGAGACCCAGTACTTC
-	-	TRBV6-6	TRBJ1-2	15	CASSYGGGSDYGYTF	TGTGCCAGCAGTTACGGCGGGGGAAGTGACTATGGCTACACCTTC
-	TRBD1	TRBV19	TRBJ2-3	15	CASSSGTGLTDTQYF	TGTGCCAGTAGTTCCGGGACAGGCCTCACAGATACGCAGTATTTT
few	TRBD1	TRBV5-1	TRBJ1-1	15	CASSILGQGNTEAFF	TGCGCCAGCAGCATCCTGGGACAGGGAAACACTGAAGCTTTCTTT
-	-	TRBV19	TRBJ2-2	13	CASNIREAGELFF	TGTGCCAGTAATATCAGGGAGGCCGGGGAGCTGTTTTTT
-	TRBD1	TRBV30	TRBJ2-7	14	CAWTPGTGDYEQYF	TGTGCCTGGACCCCCGGGACAGGGGACTACGAGCAGTACTTC
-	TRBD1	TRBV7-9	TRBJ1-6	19	CASSGPGQGASSYNSPLHF	TGTGCCAGCAGCGGTCCGGGACAGGGGGCCAGCTCCTATAATTCACCCCTCCACTTT
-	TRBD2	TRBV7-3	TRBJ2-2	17	CASSPGLAELNTGELFF	TGTGCCAGCAGTCCGGGACTAGCGGAACTTAACACCGGGGAGCTGTTTTTT
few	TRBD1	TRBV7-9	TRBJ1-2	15	CASSPPGQGTFGYTF	TGTGCCAGCAGCCCGCCGGGACAGGGGACGTTCGGCTACACCTTC
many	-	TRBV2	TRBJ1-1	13	CASQRFMNTEAFF	TGTGCCAGCCAACGGTTCATGAACACTGAAGCTTTCTTT
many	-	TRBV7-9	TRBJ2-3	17	CASSLWRERGQSDTQYF	TGTGCCAGCAGCTTATGGAGAGAAAGGGGCCAGTCAGATACGCAGTATTTT
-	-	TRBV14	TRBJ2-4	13	CASSQGGSPIQYF	TGTGCCAGCAGCCAAGGTGGCAGCCCAATTCAGTACTTC
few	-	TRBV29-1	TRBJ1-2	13	CSVDLSGLYGYTF	TGCAGCGTTGATTTGTCGGGACTCTATGGCTACACCTTC
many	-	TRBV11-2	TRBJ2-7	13	CASSWSGVYEQYF	TGTGCCAGCAGCTGGTCAGGGGTCTACGAGCAGTACTTC
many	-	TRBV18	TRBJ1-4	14	CASSPNTAEEKLFF	TGTGCCAGCTCACCAAACACAGCGGAAGAAAAACTGTTTTTT
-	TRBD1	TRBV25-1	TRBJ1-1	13	CASQTGGGTEAFF	TGTGCCAGCCAGACAGGGGGGGGCACTGAAGCTTTCTTT
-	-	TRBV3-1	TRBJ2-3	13	CASSQDSQDTQYF	TGTGCCAGCAGCCAAGATTCCCAGGATACGCAGTATTTT
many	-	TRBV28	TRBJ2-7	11	CASWDDYEQYF	TGTGCCAGCTGGGATGACTACGAGCAGTACTTC
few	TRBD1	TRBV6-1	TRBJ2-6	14	CASRDRAGANVLTF	TGTGCCAGCAGGGACAGGGCTGGGGCCAACGTCCTGACTTTC
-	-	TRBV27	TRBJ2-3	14	CASKVGTSTDTQYF	TGTGCCAGCAAGGTGGGGACTAGCACAGATACGCAGTATTTT
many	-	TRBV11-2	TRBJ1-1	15	CASSLGYQGNTEAFF	TGTGCCAGCAGCTTAGGGTATCAGGGGAACACTGAAGCTTTCTTT
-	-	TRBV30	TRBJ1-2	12	CAWSTGGYGYTF	TGTGCCTGGAGTACGGGGGGGTACGGCTACACCTTC
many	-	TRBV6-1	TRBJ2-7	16	CASSVVWDSTVGEQYF	TGTGCCAGCAGTGTAGTGTGGGACTCAACCGTCGGCGAGCAGTACTTC
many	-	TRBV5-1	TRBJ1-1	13	CASSPSGNTEAFF	TGTGCCAGCTCACCATCCGGTAACACTGAAGCTTTCTTT
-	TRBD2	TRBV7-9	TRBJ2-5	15	CASSRLAGYQETQYF	TGTGCCAGCAGCCGACTAGCGGGGTACCAAGAGACCCAGTACTTC
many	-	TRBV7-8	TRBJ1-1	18	CASSPERGGPRTDTEAFF	TGTGCCAGCAGCCCGGAGCGCGGGGGCCCCCGAACTGACACTGAAGCTTTCTTT
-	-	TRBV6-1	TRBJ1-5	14	CASSVRVGNQPQHF	TGTGCCAGCAGTGTCAGGGTTGGAAATCAGCCCCAGCATTTT
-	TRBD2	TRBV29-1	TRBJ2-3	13	CSGGGRAGDTQYF	TGCAGCGGTGGGGGGAGGGCAGGAGATACGCAGTATTTT
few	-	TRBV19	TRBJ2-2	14	CASMRKVWPGELFF	TGTGCCAGTATGAGGAAGGTTTGGCCGGGGGAGCTGTTTTTT
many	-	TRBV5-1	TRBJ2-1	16	CASSLEWGTPYNEQFF	TGCGCCAGCAGCTTGGAATGGGGAACGCCCTACAATGAGCAGTTCTTC
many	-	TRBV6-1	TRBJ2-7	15	CASSEQIEGAHEQYF	TGTGCCAGCAGTGAGCAGATTGAGGGCGCCCACGAGCAGTACTTC